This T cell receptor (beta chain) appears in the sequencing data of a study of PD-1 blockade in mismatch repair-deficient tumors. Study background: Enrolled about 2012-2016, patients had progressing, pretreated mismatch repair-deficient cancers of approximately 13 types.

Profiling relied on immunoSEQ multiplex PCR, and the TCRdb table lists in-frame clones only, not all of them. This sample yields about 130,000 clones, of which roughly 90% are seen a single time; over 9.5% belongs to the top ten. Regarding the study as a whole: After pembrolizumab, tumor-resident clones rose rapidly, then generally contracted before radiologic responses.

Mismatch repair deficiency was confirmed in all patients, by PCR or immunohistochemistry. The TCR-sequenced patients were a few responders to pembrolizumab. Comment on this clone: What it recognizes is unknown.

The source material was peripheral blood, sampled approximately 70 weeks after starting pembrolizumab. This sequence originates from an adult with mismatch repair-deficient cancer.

The CDR3 region has the DNA TGTGCCAGCAGTCCTACAGGGAGCCCTGGGGCCAACGTCCTGACTTTC. It yields the protein CASSPTGSPGANVLTF. The chain recombines TRBV6-6 with TRBJ2-6; perhaps TRBD1 as D (6 bases). Germline loops: CDR1 MNHNY, CDR2 SVGAGI (reference sequence). Trimming stripped 5 bases from V and 2 bases from J, with 13 bases between. The CDR3 has 16 amino acids.